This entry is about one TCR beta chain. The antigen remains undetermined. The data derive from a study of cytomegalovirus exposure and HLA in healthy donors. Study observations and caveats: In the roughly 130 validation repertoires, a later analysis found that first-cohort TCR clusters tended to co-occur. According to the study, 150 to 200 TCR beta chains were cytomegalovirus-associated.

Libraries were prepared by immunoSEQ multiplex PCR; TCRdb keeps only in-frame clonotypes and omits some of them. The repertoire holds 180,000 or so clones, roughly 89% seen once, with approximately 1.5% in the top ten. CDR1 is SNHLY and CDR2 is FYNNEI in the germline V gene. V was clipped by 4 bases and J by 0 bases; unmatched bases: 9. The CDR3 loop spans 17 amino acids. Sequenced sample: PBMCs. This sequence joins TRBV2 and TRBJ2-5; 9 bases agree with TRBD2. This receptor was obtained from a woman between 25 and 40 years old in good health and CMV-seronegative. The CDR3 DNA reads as TGTGCCAGCAGTGTCGTGGCGGGGGGGCCCCACCAAGAGACCCAGTACTTC. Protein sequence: CASSVVAGGPHQETQYF.